These 21 T cell receptor beta chains were sequenced from one sample in a study of tumor-infiltrating lymphocytes in primary liver carcinoma. A primer in the constant region served to generate TCR beta cDNA from roughly 450 ng of total RNA. Sequencing libraries for TCR beta derived from three nested multiplex PCR rounds that used slightly modified ARM-PCR. TRBV1-TRBV30 forward primers paired with a C-beta reverse primer drove the first two PCR rounds, 10 cycles each. TCRdb called the multiplex PCR reads again in MiXCR, with one record for every CDR3 protein. The profile shows hundreds of thousands of distinct CDR3 sequences, 50% to 75% of them singletons. Blood RNA came from unsorted whole blood; germline DNA was also extracted. Source material: peripheral blood. Source of these receptors: a woman aged 30 to 39 with primary liver carcinoma and hepatitis B virus infection.

As for this clonotype: An end of the junction does not agree with germline; a read error may underlie this. This sequence joins TRBV12-3 or TRBV12-4 and TRBJ2-2, with 8 nucleotides matching TRBD1. The CDR3 is made up of 15 amino acids. The CDR3 coding sequence is TGTGCCAGCAGTTCCGCAGGGGGCCGGGCAGGGGAGCTGTCTTTT. This translates into CASSSAGGRAGELSF.

At least ten counts were recorded for this clonotype. This sequence may be a read error, since a much larger clone differs from it by one base. This chain joins TRBV29-1 and TRBJ2-7; 7 positions match TRBD2. The germline CDR1 and CDR2 sequences are SQVTM and ANQGSEA. The trim removed 4 bases at V and 7 bases at J, leaving 7 bases unmatched. The CDR3 contains 12 residues. This chain's CDR3 is CSVGGGEREQYF. Here the CDR3 DNA reads TGCAGCGTTGGGGGAGGGGAAAGGGAGCAGTACTTC.

The CDR3 sequence is CASSFRAGGRNEQFF. The CDR3 DNA reads as TGTGCCAGCAGTTTTAGGGCTGGCGGGAGGAATGAGCAGTTCTTC. This chain joins TRBV12-3 or TRBV12-4 and TRBJ2-1; TRBD2 aligns across 8 bases. Trimming at V came to 3 bases and at J to 7 bases, leaving 8 bases not matched to a gene. The length of the CDR3 is 15 residues.

This chain connects TRBV6-2 or TRBV6-3 to TRBJ1-1; 7 positions agree with TRBD1. The trim removed 4 bases at V and 3 bases at J, leaving 8 bases unmatched. Germline V gives CDR1 MNHEY, CDR2 SVGEGT. The CDR3 contains 15 residues. As DNA, the CDR3 is TGTGCCAGCAGTTCCGAGGACAGGTACCACACTGAAGCTTTCTTT. Its protein product is CASSSEDRYHTEAFF.

This clonotype was seen at least ten times. The J gene is TRBJ2-7, the V gene TRBV5-5, with TRBD1 as a possible D gene (6 bases). Germline V gene lookup returns CDR1 SGHKS and CDR2 YYEKEE (reference sequence). The V end lost 4 bases, the J end lost 1 base, and 18 bases lay between the germline ends. The CDR3 runs 16 residues. The CDR3 reads CASSTTYRQVSYEQYF. The CDR3 coding sequence is TGTGCCAGCAGCACTACCTACCGACAGGTTTCCTACGAGCAGTACTTC. Combining the CDR3 with reference TRBV5-5 and TRBJ2-7 gives the whole variable domain DAGVTQSPTHLIKTRGQQVTLRCSPISGHKSVSWYQQVLGQGPQFIFQYYEKEERGRGNFPDRFSARQFPNYSSELNVNALLLGDSALYLCASSTTYRQVSYEQYFGPGTRLTVT.

The J gene is TRBJ2-7, the V gene TRBV28; the D is unclear. The V gene's germline CDR1 is MDHEN and CDR2 SYDVKM. V gave up 8 bases and J gave up 1 base, with 12 bases separating them. The CDR3 is made up of 13 amino acids. CDR3 nucleotide sequence: TGTGCCAGCTTGGGAAGGGTATCCTACGAGCAGTACTTC. Translating it yields CASLGRVSYEQYF.

This clonotype was seen many times. The chain uses TRBV11-2 and TRBJ2-5; TRBD2 agrees at 10 bases. There are 15 residues in the CDR3. CDR1 is SGHAT and CDR2 is FQNNGV in the germline V gene. The V and J ends lost 0 bases and 4 bases, in that order; junction bases with no gene match: 2. The CDR3 bases are TGTGCCAGCAGCTTAGAATTAGCGGGAGGAGAGACCCAGTACTTC. Encoded protein: CASSLELAGGETQYF.

This clonotype was counted many times. V usage is TRBV29-1 and J usage is TRBJ1-1, with 7 bases matching TRBD1. The length of the CDR3 is 13 residues. Trimming at V came to 4 bases and at J to 6 bases, leaving 8 bases not matched to a gene. The germline CDR1 and CDR2 sequences are SQVTM and ANQGSEA. The CDR3 DNA reads as TGCAGCGTTGGGGACAGAGGATGGGCTGAAGCTTTCTTT. Protein sequence: CSVGDRGWAEAFF.

This clonotype was recorded once. The junction departs from the called germline gene at one end, perhaps through a read error. The rearrangement links TRBV28 to TRBJ2-3, with 8 bases matching TRBD1. This CDR3 has 14 amino acids. Germline values: CDR1 MDHEN, CDR2 SYDVKM. The CDR3 region has the DNA TGTGCCAGCGACCGACAGGGGATCCCAGATATGCAGTATTTT. Translation: CASDRQGIPDMQYF.

A note on this clonotype: One end of the junction fails to match germline, which may point to a read error. The chain has TRBV6-1 and TRBJ2-7; 9 bases map to TRBD2. Germline V gene sequence: CDR1 MNHNS, CDR2 SASEGT. This CDR3 contains 13 residues. DNA of the CDR3: TGTGCCAGTAGCCAGCGGGAGGTGTACGGGCAGTACTTC. It translates to CASSQREVYGQYF.

A few counts support this clonotype. The chain is built from TRBV11-2 and TRBJ2-5; 8 bases are a match to TRBD2. This CDR3 is built from 14 residues. V lost 3 bases, J lost 2 bases, and 2 bases stayed unmatched. Looked up from germline, CDR1 is SGHAT and CDR2 is FQNNGV. DNA for the CDR3: TGTGCCAGCAGCTTCAGCGGGGGACAAGAGACCCAGTACTTC. Residues: CASSFSGGQETQYF.

This clonotype has at least ten counts. This chain links TRBV11-1 with TRBJ2-2, with 7 bases that match TRBD1. CDR1 is SGHAT and CDR2 is FQDESV in the germline V gene (reference sequence). This CDR3 has 17 amino acids. With 0 bases clipped from V and 2 bases from J, the junction kept 6 bases outside the gene matches. CDR3 amino acids: CASSLARGTDNTGELFF. The CDR3 DNA reads as TGTGCCAGCAGCTTAGCGCGTGGGACAGATAACACCGGGGAGCTGTTTTTT. Drawing the rest from reference TRBV11-1 and TRBJ2-2, the complete variable domain is EAEVAQSPRYKITEKSQAVAFWCDPISGHATLYWYRQILGQGPELLVQFQDESVVDDSQLPKDRFSAERLKGVDSTLKIQPAELGDSAMYLCASSLARGTDNTGELFFGEGSRLTVL.

As regards this clonotype: A much larger clonotype is one base distant, so this may be a read error. The chain recombines TRBV29-1 with TRBJ2-5; TRBD1 matches at 10 bases. Germline assignment: CDR1 SQVTM and CDR2 ANQGSEA. The CDR3 runs to 12 residues. The CDR3 region is CNVRTGGETQYF. The CDR3 nucleotides are TGCAACGTAAGGACAGGGGGGGAGACCCAGTACTTC.

This clonotype occurred many times. The V gene is TRBV4-3, the J gene TRBJ1-4, with TRBD1 matching 7 bases. The CDR3 has 13 amino acids. Trimming took 4 bases from V and 14 from J; bases not matched to a gene: 10. Germline values: CDR1 LGHNA, CDR2 YSLEER. CDR3 coding DNA: TGCGCCAGCAGCCCCACCCAGGGGGGTAAGCTGTTTTTT. Translation gives CASSPTQGGKLFF.

This clonotype showed up many times. The genes are TRBV6-6 and TRBJ2-7; 9 bases align to TRBD1. The CDR3 is made up of 16 amino acids. CDR1 is MNHNY and CDR2 is SVGAGI in the germline V gene (reference sequence). V shed 5 bases and J 5 bases; nucleotides not matched to a gene: 13. CDR3 sequence reads: CASSNRDRVTRDEQYF. In nucleotides, the CDR3 is TGTGCCAGCAGTAACCGGGACAGGGTTACTCGGGACGAGCAGTACTTC.

This clonotype appeared a single time. Its ends do not fully match the called genes, so a read error is possible. This chain uses TRBV12-3 or TRBV12-4 with TRBJ1-5; unclear D gene. The CDR3 is 15 amino acids. Written as DNA, the CDR3 is TGTGCCAACAGTTTAAGTTACAGTACAAATCAGCCCCAGCATTTT. It translates to CANSLSYSTNQPQHF.

To note about this clonotype: This sequence may be a read error, since a much larger clone differs from it by one base. V usage is TRBV12-3 or TRBV12-4 and J usage is TRBJ2-3; unclear D gene. CDR3 length: 12 amino acids. This chain's CDR3 is CACSLGSDTQYF. The CDR3, as DNA: TGTGCCTGCAGTTTGGGATCGGATACGCAGTATTTT.

This clonotype has a single count. The chain uses TRBV6-2 or TRBV6-3 and TRBJ1-6, with D perhaps TRBD1 (5 bases). CDR1 and CDR2 (germline): MNHEY, SVGEGT. Trimming stripped 0 bases from V and 7 bases from J, with 10 bases between. The CDR3 length is 15 residues. The CDR3 sequence is CASSYSGVRNSPLHF. CDR3 coding DNA: TGTGCCAGCAGTTACTCAGGGGTGAGAAATTCACCCCTCCACTTT.

For this clonotype: Given a much more abundant clone one base away, this may be a read error. The chain recombines TRBV4-1 with TRBJ1-3; tentatively, D is TRBD1 (5 bases). V was trimmed by 0 bases and J by 4 bases, leaving 19 bases between them. The CDR3 contains 18 residues. Germline CDR1 reads MGHRA; CDR2 reads YSYEKL. Here the CDR3 DNA reads TGCGCCAGCAGCCAAGATTGGGAGAGGGGAATGGGGGGAAACACCATATATTTT. Protein product: CASSQDWERGMGGNTIYF.

This clonotype was found many times. DNA of the CDR3: TGCGCCAGCAGCCAAGATCTGTGGCTAAACGGAGAGACCCAGTACTTC. Amino acid sequence: CASSQDLWLNGETQYF. V is TRBV4-3 and J is TRBJ2-5; D ambiguous. CDR1 LGHNA and CDR2 YSLEER come from the germline V gene. The CDR3 contains 16 residues. Deletions cut 0 bases from V and 4 bases from J, with 15 bases between.

This clonotype was counted many times. Here the CDR3 DNA reads TGTGCCATCAGTAGGACAGGGGGTATTGATTACGAGCAGTACTTC. As protein: CAISRTGGIDYEQYF. J is TRBJ2-7 and V is TRBV10-3; the match to TRBD1 covers 10 bases. The trim removed 5 bases at V and 4 bases at J, leaving 8 bases unmatched. The CDR3 length is 15 residues. Germline V lookup: CDR1 ENHRY, CDR2 SYGVKD.